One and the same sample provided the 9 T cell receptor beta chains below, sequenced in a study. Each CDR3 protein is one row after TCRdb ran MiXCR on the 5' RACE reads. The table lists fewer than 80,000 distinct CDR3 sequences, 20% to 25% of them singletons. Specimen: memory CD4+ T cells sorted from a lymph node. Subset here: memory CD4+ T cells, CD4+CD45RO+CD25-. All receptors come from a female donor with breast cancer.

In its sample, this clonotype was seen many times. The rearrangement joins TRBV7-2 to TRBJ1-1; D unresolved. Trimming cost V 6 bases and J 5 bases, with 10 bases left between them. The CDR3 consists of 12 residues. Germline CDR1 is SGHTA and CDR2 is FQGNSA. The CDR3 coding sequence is TGTGCCAGCAGACCCAAAGGGACTGAAGCTTTCTTT. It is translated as CASRPKGTEAFF.

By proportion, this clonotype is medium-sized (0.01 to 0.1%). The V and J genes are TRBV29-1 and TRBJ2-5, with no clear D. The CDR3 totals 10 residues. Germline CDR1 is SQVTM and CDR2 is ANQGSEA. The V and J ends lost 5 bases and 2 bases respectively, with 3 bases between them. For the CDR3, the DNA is TGCAGCGTTAAGCAAGAGACCCAGTACTTC. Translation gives CSVKQETQYF.

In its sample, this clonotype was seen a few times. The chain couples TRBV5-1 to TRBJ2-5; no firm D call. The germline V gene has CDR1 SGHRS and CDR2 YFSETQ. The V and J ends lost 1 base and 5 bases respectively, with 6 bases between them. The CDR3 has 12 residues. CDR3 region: CASSLPHETQYF. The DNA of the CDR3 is TGCGCCAGCAGCTTGCCCCACGAGACCCAGTACTTC.

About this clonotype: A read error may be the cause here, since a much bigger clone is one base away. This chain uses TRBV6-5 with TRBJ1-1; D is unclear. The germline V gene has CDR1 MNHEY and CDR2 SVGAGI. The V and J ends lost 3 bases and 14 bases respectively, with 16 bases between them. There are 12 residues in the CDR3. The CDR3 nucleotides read TGTGCCAGCAGTTATTTCTCTGGTCCTGACTTCTTT. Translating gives CASSYFSGPDFF.

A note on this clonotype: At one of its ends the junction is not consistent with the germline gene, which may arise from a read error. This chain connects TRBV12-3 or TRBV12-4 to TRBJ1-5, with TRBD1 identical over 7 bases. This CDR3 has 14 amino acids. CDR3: CAGSSTGGNQPQHF. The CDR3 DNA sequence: TGTGCCGGCAGTTCTACAGGGGGCAATCAGCCCCAGCATTTT.

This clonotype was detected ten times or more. In DNA, the CDR3 is TGCGCCAGCAGAAGGGACAGTAGGGATGAGCAGTTCTTC. Encoded protein: CASRRDSRDEQFF. The V gene is TRBV5-1, the J gene TRBJ2-1; 7 positions agree with TRBD1. The CDR3 contains 13 residues. Trimming took 5 bases from V and 8 from J; bases not matched to a gene: 7. Germline-derived CDR1 and CDR2 are SGHRS and YFSETQ.

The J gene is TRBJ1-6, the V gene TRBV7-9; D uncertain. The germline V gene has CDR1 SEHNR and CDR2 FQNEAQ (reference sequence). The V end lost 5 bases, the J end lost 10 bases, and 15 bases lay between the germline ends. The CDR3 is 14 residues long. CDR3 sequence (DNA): TGTGCCAGCAGCGTAACAGAGGGCGGCTCACCCCTCCACTTT. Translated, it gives CASSVTEGGSPLHF.

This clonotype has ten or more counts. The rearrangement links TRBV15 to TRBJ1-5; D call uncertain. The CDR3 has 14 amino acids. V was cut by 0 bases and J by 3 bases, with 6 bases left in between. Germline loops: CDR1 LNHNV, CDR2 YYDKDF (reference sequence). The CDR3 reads CATSRDALNQPQHF. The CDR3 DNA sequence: TGTGCCACCAGCAGAGATGCACTCAATCAGCCCCAGCATTTT.

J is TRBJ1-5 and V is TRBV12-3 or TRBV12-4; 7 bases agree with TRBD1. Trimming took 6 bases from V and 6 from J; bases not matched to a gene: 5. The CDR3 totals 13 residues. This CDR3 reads CASRAQGSQPQHF. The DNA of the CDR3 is TGTGCCAGCAGGGCACAGGGGAGTCAGCCCCAGCATTTT.